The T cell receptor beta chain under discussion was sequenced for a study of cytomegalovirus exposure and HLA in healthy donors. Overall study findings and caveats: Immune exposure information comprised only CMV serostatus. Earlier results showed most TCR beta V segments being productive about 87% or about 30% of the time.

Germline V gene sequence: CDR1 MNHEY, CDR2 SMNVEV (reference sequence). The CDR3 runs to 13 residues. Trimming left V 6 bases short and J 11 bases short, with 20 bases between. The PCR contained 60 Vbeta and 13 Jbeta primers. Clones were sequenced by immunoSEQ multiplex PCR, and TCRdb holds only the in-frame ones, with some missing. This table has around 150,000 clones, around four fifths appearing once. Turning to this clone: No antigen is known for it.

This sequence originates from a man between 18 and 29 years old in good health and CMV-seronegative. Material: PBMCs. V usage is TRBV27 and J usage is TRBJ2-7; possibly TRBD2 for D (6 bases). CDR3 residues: CASSAGPIFIKYF. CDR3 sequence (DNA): TGTGCCAGCAGCGCGGGACCCATTTTCATAAAGTACTTC.